These T cell receptor beta chains were read from a single sample in a study of T cell responses to AZD1222 COVID-19 vaccine. Profiled with immunoSEQ multiplex PCR; TCRdb holds only in-frame clones, not every one. The sample comprises 140,000 to 150,000 clones, around nine tenths of which are singletons, and 4% to 6% rests with the top ten. Specimen: peripheral blood, collected on day 0 of AZD1222 vaccination. The source of these receptors is an adult in good health. CDR3s include the opening cysteine and the closing phenylalanine or tryptophan. The order of the fields is V gene, clone size, D gene, CDR3 length, J gene, CDR3 DNA, CDR3 protein. A D gene is named only where the DNA matches it firmly. Clone size is not always given. Where it is, it says once, few, many or a class for expanded clones.

v_gene: TRBV7-9; abundance: -; d_gene: -; len: 12; j_gene: TRBJ2-1; CDR3nt: TGTGCCAGCAGCTTAACCGGGGATGAGCAGTTCTTC; CDR3aa: CASSLTGDEQFF
v_gene: TRBV18; abundance: -; d_gene: -; len: 16; j_gene: TRBJ1-5; CDR3nt: TGTGCCAGCTCACCTTCCCCCGCTTCCGAAGCTCAGCCCCAGCATTTT; CDR3aa: CASSPSPASEAQPQHF
v_gene: TRBV2; abundance: once; d_gene: TRBD1; len: 13; j_gene: TRBJ2-1; CDR3nt: TGTGCCAGCCATAGACAGGGGCTTAATGAGCAGTTCTTC; CDR3aa: CASHRQGLNEQFF
v_gene: TRBV4-3; abundance: -; d_gene: TRBD1; len: 16; j_gene: TRBJ1-2; CDR3nt: TGCGCCAGCAGCCAGTGGAACCAACAGGGGGAATATGGCTACACCTTC; CDR3aa: CASSQWNQQGEYGYTF
v_gene: TRBV4-1; abundance: -; d_gene: -; len: 17; j_gene: TRBJ1-2; CDR3nt: TGCGCCAGCAGCCATCCCATCGGGGTAGGGGGGTACTATGGCTACACCTTC; CDR3aa: CASSHPIGVGGYYGYTF
v_gene: TRBV6-4; abundance: -; d_gene: -; len: 13; j_gene: TRBJ1-6; CDR3nt: TGTGCCAGCAGTCGGGAGGGAGGCTCACCCCTCCACTTT; CDR3aa: CASSREGGSPLHF
v_gene: TRBV19; abundance: -; d_gene: -; len: 11; j_gene: TRBJ2-2; CDR3nt: TGTGCCAGTGATAACACCGGGGAGCTGTTTTTT; CDR3aa: CASDNTGELFF
v_gene: TRBV7-9; abundance: -; d_gene: -; len: 13; j_gene: TRBJ1-1; CDR3nt: TGTGCCAGCAGCAAACAGGGATCCACTGAAGCTTTCTTT; CDR3aa: CASSKQGSTEAFF
v_gene: TRBV2; abundance: few; d_gene: -; len: 15; j_gene: TRBJ1-5; CDR3nt: TGTGCCAGCAGTGAATGGGGGGCTACCTCTTTGCCCCAGCATTTT; CDR3aa: CASSEWGATSLPQHF
v_gene: TRBV4-3; abundance: once; d_gene: -; len: 14; j_gene: TRBJ1-6; CDR3nt: TGCGCCAGCAGCCAAGTTTACAGGGATTCACCCCTCCACTTT; CDR3aa: CASSQVYRDSPLHF
v_gene: TRBV5-1; abundance: once; d_gene: TRBD1; len: 15; j_gene: TRBJ2-2; CDR3nt: TGCGCCAGCAGCTCGGGACAGGGGAACACCGGGGAGCTGTTTTTT; CDR3aa: CASSSGQGNTGELFF
v_gene: TRBV18; abundance: -; d_gene: TRBD1; len: 17; j_gene: TRBJ1-4; CDR3nt: TGTGCCAGCTCATCTACGGGACAGGTGTACCGTAATGAAAAACTGTTTTTT; CDR3aa: CASSSTGQVYRNEKLFF
v_gene: TRBV5-1; abundance: -; d_gene: TRBD1; len: 16; j_gene: TRBJ2-5; CDR3nt: TGCGCCAGCAGCTTGGGGGGACAGGTAATTCGAGAGACCCAGTACTTC; CDR3aa: CASSLGGQVIRETQYF
v_gene: TRBV13; abundance: -; d_gene: -; len: 15; j_gene: TRBJ2-5; CDR3nt: TGTGCCAGCAGCTTCAGGAATGAAGAGAAAGAGACCCAGTACTTC; CDR3aa: CASSFRNEEKETQYF
v_gene: TRBV11-2; abundance: -; d_gene: -; len: 13; j_gene: TRBJ2-3; CDR3nt: TGTGCCAGCAGCTGGACCCCGGCAGATACGCAGTATTTT; CDR3aa: CASSWTPADTQYF
v_gene: TRBV9; abundance: -; d_gene: -; len: 15; j_gene: TRBJ1-6; CDR3nt: TGTGCCAGCAGCACTCTAACACAGAGAGATTCACCCCTCCACTTT; CDR3aa: CASSTLTQRDSPLHF
v_gene: TRBV29-1; abundance: -; d_gene: -; len: 11; j_gene: TRBJ1-1; CDR3nt: TGCAGCCCCGGAAAGGGAGCAGAAGCTTTCTTT; CDR3aa: CSPGKGAEAFF
v_gene: TRBV6-5; abundance: -; d_gene: -; len: 14; j_gene: TRBJ1-5; CDR3nt: TGTGCCAGCAGTTACTTCCGGGGGGATCAGCCCCAGCATTTT; CDR3aa: CASSYFRGDQPQHF
v_gene: TRBV28; abundance: -; d_gene: TRBD1; len: 14; j_gene: TRBJ1-2; CDR3nt: TGTGCCAGCAGCACCCCAGGGACAGCGAATGGCTACACCTTC; CDR3aa: CASSTPGTANGYTF
v_gene: TRBV11-2; abundance: -; d_gene: -; len: 13; j_gene: TRBJ1-2; CDR3nt: TGTGCCAGCAGCTTAGCAGGGGCGAGTGGCTACACCTTC; CDR3aa: CASSLAGASGYTF
v_gene: TRBV6-5; abundance: -; d_gene: -; len: 13; j_gene: TRBJ1-1; CDR3nt: TGTGCCAGCAGTTACTCGATGGGCACTGAAGCTTTCTTT; CDR3aa: CASSYSMGTEAFF
v_gene: TRBV11-2; abundance: -; d_gene: -; len: 15; j_gene: TRBJ2-7; CDR3nt: TGTGCCAGCAGCAGACTCAGGGGCCAGGGGTACGAGCAGTACTTC; CDR3aa: CASSRLRGQGYEQYF
v_gene: TRBV3-1/TRBV3-2; abundance: once; d_gene: -; len: 15; j_gene: TRBJ2-6; CDR3nt: TGTGCCAGCAGCCCATACCGGGCTGGGGCCAACGTCCTGACTTTC; CDR3aa: CASSPYRAGANVLTF
v_gene: TRBV19; abundance: -; d_gene: -; len: 13; j_gene: TRBJ1-5; CDR3nt: TGTGCCAGTAGTACTCGCAACAATCAGCCCCAGCATTTT; CDR3aa: CASSTRNNQPQHF
v_gene: TRBV7-9; abundance: -; d_gene: TRBD1; len: 17; j_gene: TRBJ1-4; CDR3nt: TGTGCCAGCAGCTTTTACCGACAGGGCCCAACTAATGAAAAACTGTTTTTT; CDR3aa: CASSFYRQGPTNEKLFF
v_gene: TRBV7-9; abundance: once; d_gene: -; len: 14; j_gene: TRBJ1-4; CDR3nt: TGTGCCAGCAGCCTAAGACAGGACCCTGAAAAACTGTTTTTT; CDR3aa: CASSLRQDPEKLFF
v_gene: TRBV4-1; abundance: -; d_gene: -; len: 16; j_gene: TRBJ1-4; CDR3nt: TGCGCCAGCAGCCTACGGGGGAGGAGCGCTAATGAAAAACTGTTTTTT; CDR3aa: CASSLRGRSANEKLFF
v_gene: TRBV19; abundance: -; d_gene: -; len: 14; j_gene: TRBJ1-5; CDR3nt: TGTGCCAGTAGTATAGACAAGAGCAATCAGCCCCAGCATTTT; CDR3aa: CASSIDKSNQPQHF
v_gene: TRBV7-2; abundance: once; d_gene: TRBD2; len: 14; j_gene: TRBJ2-1; CDR3nt: TGTGCCAGCAGCCGGACTAGCGGTAACAATGAGCAGTTCTTC; CDR3aa: CASSRTSGNNEQFF
v_gene: TRBV9; abundance: -; d_gene: -; len: 15; j_gene: TRBJ2-2; CDR3nt: TGTGCCAGCAGCGTAGCCCCGGGGGACACCGGGGAGCTGTTTTTT; CDR3aa: CASSVAPGDTGELFF
v_gene: TRBV6-2/TRBV6-3; abundance: -; d_gene: -; len: 13; j_gene: TRBJ2-3; CDR3nt: TGTGCCAGCAGTTACTCTAGGGAGGATACGCAGTATTTT; CDR3aa: CASSYSREDTQYF
v_gene: TRBV4-3; abundance: -; d_gene: TRBD2; len: 15; j_gene: TRBJ2-3; CDR3nt: TGCGCCAGCAGCCAAGAAAGGGATGAAGCGGGACCGCAGTATTTT; CDR3aa: CASSQERDEAGPQYF
v_gene: TRBV29-1; abundance: -; d_gene: -; len: 12; j_gene: TRBJ1-1; CDR3nt: TGCAGCGTCCTTTGGTTCGGATCTGAAGCTTTCTTT; CDR3aa: CSVLWFGSEAFF
v_gene: TRBV5-1; abundance: -; d_gene: -; len: 13; j_gene: TRBJ1-1; CDR3nt: TGCGCCAGCAGCTTTGGGGGGTTCACTGAAGCTTTCTTT; CDR3aa: CASSFGGFTEAFF
v_gene: TRBV12-3/TRBV12-4; abundance: -; d_gene: TRBD1; len: 12; j_gene: TRBJ2-7; CDR3nt: TGTGCCAGCGAGAGGGACAGGGACGAGCAGTACTTC; CDR3aa: CASERDRDEQYF
v_gene: TRBV28; abundance: -; d_gene: TRBD2; len: 18; j_gene: TRBJ2-1; CDR3nt: TGTGCCAGCAGCAGGGCTAGCGGGAGGGCCAGGGCCTACAATGAGCAGTTCTTC; CDR3aa: CASSRASGRARAYNEQFF
v_gene: TRBV19; abundance: -; d_gene: -; len: 13; j_gene: TRBJ2-1; CDR3nt: TGTGCCAGTAGCCTCACCGGGATCAATGAGCAGTTCTTC; CDR3aa: CASSLTGINEQFF
v_gene: TRBV4-2; abundance: -; d_gene: -; len: 15; j_gene: TRBJ1-1; CDR3nt: TGTGCCAGCAGCCAAAATGCGGGGGTTAACACTGAAGCTTTCTTT; CDR3aa: CASSQNAGVNTEAFF
v_gene: TRBV3-1/TRBV3-2; abundance: -; d_gene: -; len: 15; j_gene: TRBJ1-5; CDR3nt: TGTGCCAGCAGCCAAGATATAACAGCAGGTCAGCCCCAGCATTTT; CDR3aa: CASSQDITAGQPQHF
v_gene: TRBV5-4; abundance: -; d_gene: TRBD2; len: 15; j_gene: TRBJ2-7; CDR3nt: TGTGCCAGCAGCCCTGATCCTAGCGGGACTTACGAGCAGTACTTC; CDR3aa: CASSPDPSGTYEQYF
v_gene: TRBV5-5; abundance: -; d_gene: -; len: 15; j_gene: TRBJ1-1; CDR3nt: TGTGCCAGCAGCTTGGCCGGTGCGGGGATCACTGAAGCTTTCTTT; CDR3aa: CASSLAGAGITEAFF
v_gene: TRBV19; abundance: -; d_gene: -; len: 12; j_gene: TRBJ2-3; CDR3nt: TGTGCCAGTAGTATGTCTGCAGATACGCAGTATTTT; CDR3aa: CASSMSADTQYF
v_gene: TRBV19; abundance: -; d_gene: TRBD1; len: 15; j_gene: TRBJ2-7; CDR3nt: TGTGCCAGTGGACTTGAGGGACAGGGTGCCTACGAGCAGTACTTC; CDR3aa: CASGLEGQGAYEQYF